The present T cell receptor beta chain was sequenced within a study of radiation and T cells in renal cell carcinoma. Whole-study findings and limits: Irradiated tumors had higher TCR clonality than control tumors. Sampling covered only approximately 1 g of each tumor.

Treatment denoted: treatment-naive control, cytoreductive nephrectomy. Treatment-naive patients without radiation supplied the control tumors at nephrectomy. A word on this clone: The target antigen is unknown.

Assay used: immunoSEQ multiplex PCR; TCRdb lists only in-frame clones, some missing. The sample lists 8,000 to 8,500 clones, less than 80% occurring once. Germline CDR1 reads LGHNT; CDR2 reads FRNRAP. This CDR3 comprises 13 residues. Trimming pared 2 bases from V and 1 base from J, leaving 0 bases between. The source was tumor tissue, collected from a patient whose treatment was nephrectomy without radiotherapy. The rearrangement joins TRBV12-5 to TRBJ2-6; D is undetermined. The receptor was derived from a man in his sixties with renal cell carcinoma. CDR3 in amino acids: CASGLSGANVLTF. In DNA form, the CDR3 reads TGTGCTAGTGGTTTGTCTGGGGCCAACGTCCTGACTTTC.